These T cell receptor beta chains were read from a single sample in a study of T-cell reconstitution after alpha-beta-depleted transplantation in children. TCRdb re-called the PCR reads with MiXCR, one entry per CDR3 protein. This sample yields fewer than 150,000 distinct CDR3 sequences, of which 8% to 10% are seen a single time; 20% to 30% belongs to the top ten. Sequencing used PBMCs, mostly from graft donor cells, obtained 180 days after TCRalphabeta/CD19-depleted stem cell transplant. The receptor source for this set is a girl under three years old who had a stem cell transplant for combined immunodeficiency, so the T cells may come from the graft donor. The CDR3 runs from the conserved cysteine through the conserved F or W. A D gene is named only where the DNA matches it firmly. Clone sizes are given selectively: once, few, many, or a class where the clone is expanded.

TRBJ2-2 | - | TRBV20-1 | TRBD1 | TGCAGTGCGCATGGACAGGGTTCGAGCACCAGGGAGCTGTTTTTT | CSAHGQGSSTRELFF
TRBJ2-2 | - | TRBV12-3/TRBV12-4 | - | TGTGCCAGCAGTGGAGGGGGCCCGTCCACCGGGGAGCTGTTTTTT | CASSGGGPSTGELFF
TRBJ2-2 | few | TRBV4-3 | - | TGCGCCAGCAGCCAAGATCCCTCAGGGTGGACCGGGGAGCTGTTTTTT | CASSQDPSGWTGELFF
TRBJ2-2 | few | TRBV15 | - | TGTGCCACCAGCGTCTCAGGGAAAAAAAACACCGGGGAGCTGTTTTTT | CATSVSGKKNTGELFF
TRBJ2-7 | - | TRBV7-2 | TRBD1 | TGTGCCAGCAGCTTGACAGGGGATTACTACTACGAGCAGTACTTC | CASSLTGDYYYEQYF
TRBJ2-2 | - | TRBV25-1 | - | TGTGCCAGCAGTGAATCAAGACAGAACACCGGGGAGCTGTTTTTT | CASSESRQNTGELFF
TRBJ2-3 | - | TRBV29-1 | TRBD1 | TGCAGCGTCCCGGGACAGGGTAACACAGATACGCAGTATTTT | CSVPGQGNTDTQYF
TRBJ2-7 | - | TRBV20-1 | TRBD1 | TGCAGTGCTAGCAGGGACAGCCCAAACTCCTACGAGCAGTACTTC | CSASRDSPNSYEQYF
TRBJ1-2 | few | TRBV6-1 | TRBD1 | TGTGCCAGCAGTCGGGACAGGGATAACTATGGCTACACCTTC | CASSRDRDNYGYTF
TRBJ2-3 | - | TRBV28 | TRBD2 | TGTGACAGCAGTTTAAGGAGCGGGGGGATCACAGATACGCAGTATTTT | CDSSLRSGGITDTQYF
TRBJ2-7 | many | TRBV7-9 | TRBD2 | TGTGCCAGCAGCTTAACGGGACTAGCGGGCGAGCAGTACTTC | CASSLTGLAGEQYF
TRBJ2-7 | few | TRBV20-1 | - | TGCAGTGCTAGAGAACTAAGCCGGGGCAAGCTCTACGAGCAGTACTTC | CSARELSRGKLYEQYF
TRBJ2-7 | many | TRBV12-3/TRBV12-4 | - | TGTGCCAGCAGTTTAAAGGCTTTCTACGAGCAGTACTTC | CASSLKAFYEQYF
TRBJ2-3 | many | TRBV6-5 | - | TGTGCCAGCATCCGGGGGTCCACAGATACGCAGTATTTT | CASIRGSTDTQYF
TRBJ2-7 | - | TRBV20-1 | - | TGCAGTGCTACTCCGGGACTTTCTTACGAGCAGTACTTC | CSATPGLSYEQYF
TRBJ2-3 | - | TRBV20-1 | TRBD2 | TGCAGTGCTAGAGATGACGGGAGGGCCAAAGATACGCAGTATTTT | CSARDDGRAKDTQYF
TRBJ1-2 | - | TRBV20-1 | - | TGCAGTGCTGCCCGGCCGGGACCCCCCGGGGGACTCTATGGCTACACCTTC | CSAARPGPPGGLYGYTF
TRBJ1-6 | few | TRBV20-1 | - | TGCAGTGCTAGGGGGGTAAGGAGGGATAATTCACCCCTCCACTTT | CSARGVRRDNSPLHF
TRBJ2-7 | - | TRBV5-5 | TRBD2 | TGTGCCAGCAGCTTGGACATACTAGCGGGAGGGGAACCCTACGAGCAGTACTTC | CASSLDILAGGEPYEQYF
TRBJ2-3 | few | TRBV12-5 | TRBD1 | TGTGCTAGTGGTGCAGGGGGCTTCACAGATACGCAGTATTTT | CASGAGGFTDTQYF
TRBJ1-5 | - | TRBV7-2 | TRBD1 | TGTGCCAGCAGCTTACTACTACCGGGACAGGGGAAAAAAAATAGCAATCAGCCCCAGCATTTT | CASSLLLPGQGKKNSNQPQHF
TRBJ2-6 | - | TRBV24-1 | - | TGTGCCACCAGTGATCCCCGAAGGGCAAGCTCTGGGGCCAACGTCCTGACTTTC | CATSDPRRASSGANVLTF
TRBJ2-5 | - | TRBV4-3 | TRBD1 | TGCGCCAGCAGCCAAGATCCCCTGACAGGGGGCAGGGAGACCCAGTACTTC | CASSQDPLTGGRETQYF